This T cell receptor (beta chain) was sequenced in a study of T cells after yellow fever vaccination. Findings and caveats of the study: Post-booster repertoires contained most primary-vaccination clones again (96% CD4, around 88% CD8). Of the clonotypes, a small share occurred in both CD4 and CD8 compartments. Contaminating bulk clonotypes could be abundant in FACS-sorted repertoires.

Trimming pared 8 bases from V and 8 bases from J, leaving 12 bases between. The CDR3 has 11 amino acids. Germline V CDR1 and CDR2: MNHEY, SVGEGT. A few counts support this clonotype. Its specificity is not known. TCRdb itself ran the 5' RACE reads through MiXCR, one entry per CDR3 protein. The table has just under 600,000 distinct CDR3 sequences, roughly 12% seen once. This TCR was recovered from a young man who received the YFV17D yellow fever vaccine. V and J are TRBV6-2 or TRBV6-3 and TRBJ1-2; possible D gene TRBD1, 6 bases. The input for sequencing was PBMCs, taken on the day of the yellow fever booster vaccination. The CDR3 protein is CASATGGGYTF. For the CDR3, the DNA is TGTGCCAGCGCTACCGGGGGCGGCTACACCTTC.